This T cell receptor beta chain originates from a study of regulatory T cells in long-lasting Graves disease. Germline CDR1 and CDR2: MGHRA and YSYEKL. The CDR3 runs 19 residues. Trimming cost V 3 bases and J 1 base; bases outside gene matches: 15. iRepertoire HTBI primers and Arm-PCR of CDR3 regions built TCR beta libraries. MiXCR, applied by TCRdb to the multiplex PCR reads, yields one record per CDR3 protein. Of hundreds of thousands of distinct CDR3 sequences in the sample, 30% were seen once. Stated time point: persistent/refractory GD, antithyroid drugs over 5 years with positive TRAb. Scientists built the TCR library using RNA that was extracted from PBMCs.

The TCR sequence derives from a female donor with Graves disease. The chain uses TRBV4-1 and TRBJ2-5; 9 bases fit TRBD2. The source material was peripheral blood mononuclear cells (PBMCs), sampled when the disease was refractory, from a patient treated with antithyroid drugs. In nucleotides, the CDR3 is TGCGCCAGCAGCCAGGGGGACTACGGCCTAGCGGGATTCCAAGAGACCCAGTACTTC. Amino acids: CASSQGDYGLAGFQETQYF.